Each of the 29 T cell receptor beta chains below was sequenced from the same sample in a study of vaccination and CD4 T cells after COVID-19. This sample's treatment: roughly nine-day PBMC culture with coronavirus spike peptide pools or control peptides (ViraFEST assay). CD4+ T lymphocytes from the unexposed donor were collected before the COVID-19 pandemic (2011-2018). Researchers used the Oncomine TCR Beta short-read assay to sequence DNA from cultured CD4+ T cells. TCRdb itself ran the PCR reads through MiXCR, one entry per CDR3 protein. The table shows roughly 9,000 distinct CDR3 sequences, with roughly 48% occurring only once. Their target antigens are unknown. Source material: CD4+ T cells from blood, cultured in vitro. These receptors all come from a human donor in good health.

The chain links TRBV4-3 to TRBJ1-1; D is unclear. The CDR3 sequence is 14 residues long. V lost 4 bases to trimming and J lost 1 base, with 10 bases between them. Germline V gene sequence: CDR1 LGHNA, CDR2 YSLEER. CDR3 protein: CASSLSYGNTEAFF. CDR3 coding DNA: TGCGCCAGCAGCCTAAGCTACGGGAACACTGAAGCTTTCTTT.

The V and J genes are TRBV24-1 and TRBJ1-5, with 7 bases identical to TRBD1. V was pared by 4 bases and J by 3 bases, with 5 bases of the junction left unmatched. This CDR3 region has 15 residues. Per the germline V gene, CDR1 is KGHDR and CDR2 is SFDVKD. As DNA, the CDR3 is TGTGCCACCAGTGACTCACAGGGGAACAATCAGCCCCAGCATTTT. This translates into CATSDSQGNNQPQHF.

This clonotype occurred a few times. The chain recombines TRBV19 with TRBJ2-2; 7 bases align to TRBD2. The CDR3 runs 17 residues. V was clipped by 6 bases and J by 5 bases; unmatched bases: 15. Germline V gives CDR1 LNHDA, CDR2 SQIVND (reference sequence). CDR3 residues: CASSTQKGLAVTGELFF. CDR3 nucleotides: TGTGCCAGTAGCACACAGAAAGGGCTAGCGGTTACCGGGGAGCTGTTTTTT.

This clonotype appeared once. The V call is TRBV19, the J call TRBJ1-4; TRBD1 agrees at 8 bases. Germline V CDR1 and CDR2: LNHDA, SQIVND (reference sequence). This CDR3 has 15 residues. Trimming at V came to 5 bases and at J to 11 bases, leaving 13 bases not matched to a gene. The CDR3 region has the DNA TGTGCCAGTAGTGGGGACAGGACAGCACTGAGTAAACTGTTTTTT. Protein: CASSGDRTALSKLFF.

This clonotype has more than one count but fewer than ten. This chain joins TRBV20-1 and TRBJ1-2, with 7 bases lining up with TRBD1. Looked up from germline, CDR1 is DFQATT and CDR2 is SNEGSKA (reference sequence). V lost 1 base, J lost 7 bases, and 24 bases stayed unmatched. The CDR3 runs 19 residues. The DNA of the CDR3 is TGCAGTGCTAGAGGAAACCCTTCCCCGGGACAGTCCTATCTTGGTGGCTACACCTTC. This sequence encodes CSARGNPSPGQSYLGGYTF.

J is TRBJ1-1 and V is TRBV5-8; tentative D call: TRBD1 (5 bases). Germline V gene data show CDR1 as SGHTS and CDR2 as YDEGEE. This CDR3 contains 15 residues. V gave up 3 bases and J gave up 0 bases, with 12 bases separating them. The CDR3 nucleotides are TGTGCCAGCAGCTCGCCGGGACGTCTGAACACTGAAGCTTTCTTT. This sequence encodes CASSSPGRLNTEAFF. Full variable domain (missing parts from reference TRBV5-8 and TRBJ1-1): EAGVTQSPTHLIKTRGQQATLRCSPISGHTSVYWYQQALGLGLQFLLWYDEGEERNRGNFPPRFSGRQFPNYSSELNVNALELEDSALYLCASSSPGRLNTEAFFGQGTRLTVV.

The chain employs TRBV28 and TRBJ1-5, with 8 bases aligning to TRBD1. The germline V gene has CDR1 MDHEN and CDR2 SYDVKM. CDR3 length: 16 amino acids. After removal of 8 bases from V and 7 bases from J, the junction contained 16 bases not matched to a gene. CDR3: CASQKGTGGSSQPQHF. The CDR3 DNA sequence: TGTGCCAGCCAAAAAGGGACAGGTGGGAGTTCGCAGCCCCAGCATTTT.

V and J are TRBV6-5 and TRBJ2-3; D might be TRBD2 (7 bases). The V gene lost 1 base and the J gene lost 5 bases, with 22 bases spanning the gap. Germline loops: CDR1 MNHEY, CDR2 SVGAGI. The CDR3 is made up of 18 amino acids. In DNA, the CDR3 is TGTGCCAGCAGTTACTGGACCCTGGCGGGGGCCGGCGGAGATACGCAGTATTTT. Translation gives CASSYWTLAGAGGDTQYF.

The sample holds a few counts of this clonotype. The chain has TRBV25-1 and TRBJ2-1; TRBD2 matches 7 bases. CDR1 and CDR2 (germline): MGHDK, SYGVNS. This CDR3 contains 11 residues. The CDR3 DNA is TGTGCGGCGGGGGTATTCTATGAGCAGTTCTTC. It specifies CAAGVFYEQFF.

V usage is TRBV7-8 and J usage is TRBJ1-2; the match to TRBD1 covers 10 bases. Germline V CDR1 and CDR2: SGHVS, FQNEAQ. This CDR3 has 15 residues. V lost 5 bases to trimming and J lost 5 bases; unmatched junction nucleotides: 8. The CDR3 sequence: CASSQFGTGVYGYTF. Written as DNA, the CDR3 is TGTGCCAGCAGCCAATTTGGGACAGGGGTTTATGGCTACACCTTC. Full variable domain (outside the CDR3, taken from reference TRBV7-8 and TRBJ1-2): GAGVSQSPRYKVAKRGQDVALRCDPISGHVSLFWYQQALGQGPEFLTYFQNEAQLDKSGLPSDRFFAERPEGSVSTLKIQRTQQEDSAVYLCASSQFGTGVYGYTFGSGTRLTVV.

The rearrangement joins TRBV10-3 to TRBJ2-1; 8 bases match TRBD1. With 5 bases clipped from V and 8 bases from J, the junction kept 5 bases outside the gene matches. This CDR3 spans 13 amino acids. Germline V gene lookup returns CDR1 ENHRY and CDR2 SYGVKD. The CDR3 region has the DNA TGTGCCATCAGTAAGACAGGGGAGGATGAGCAGTTCTTC. Protein product: CAISKTGEDEQFF.

In this sample, this clonotype turned up a few times. This rearrangement joins TRBV7-9 to TRBJ2-7; 11 nucleotides match TRBD2. The ends lost 5 bases at V and 4 bases at J; junction bases unmatched: 10. The CDR3 runs to 16 residues. CDR1 is SEHNR, CDR2 FQNEAQ, per germline (reference sequence). The CDR3: CASSEIPGLAEYEQYF. The CDR3 nucleotides are TGTGCCAGCAGCGAAATACCGGGACTAGCGGAGTACGAGCAGTACTTC. The whole variable domain, filled in from reference TRBV7-9 and TRBJ2-7, reads DTGVSQNPRHKITKRGQNVTFRCDPISEHNRLYWYRQTLGQGPEFLTYFQNEAQLEKSRLLSDRFSAERPKGSFSTLEIQRTEQGDSAMYLCASSEIPGLAEYEQYFGPGTRLTVT.

The rearrangement links TRBV7-8 to TRBJ2-3; the match to TRBD2 covers 7 bases. With V trimmed by 5 bases and J by 3 bases, 14 bases remained unmatched. The CDR3 spans 17 residues. The germline V gene has CDR1 SGHVS and CDR2 FQNEAQ. The DNA for the CDR3 is TGTGCCAGCAGCCCCTCTGGACTCTGGGGGGGTACAGATACGCAGTATTTT. Protein product: CASSPSGLWGGTDTQYF.

In this sample, this clonotype turned up a few times. The chain couples TRBV20-1 to TRBJ1-5, with a weak D call TRBD1 (6 bases). Germline CDR1 DFQATT, CDR2 SNEGSKA (reference sequence). V was cut by 4 bases and J by 5 bases, with 15 bases left in between. The CDR3 spans 14 residues. The CDR3 nucleotides are TGCAGTGCTATGGGACAACCAGGAGATCAGCCCCAGCATTTT. Translated, it gives CSAMGQPGDQPQHF.

By sample fraction, this clonotype is medium-sized. This chain joins TRBV10-3 and TRBJ1-2, with unresolved D. The CDR3 spans 16 residues. Germline loops: CDR1 ENHRY, CDR2 SYGVKD. Trimming took 7 bases from V and 3 from J, leaving 21 bases between them. CDR3 sequence (DNA): TGTGCCATCAAGCGGGATAGGGTACTTGGCCACTATGGCTACACCTTC. Encoded protein: CAIKRDRVLGHYGYTF.

The chain is built from TRBV21-1 and TRBJ2-7; the table's TRBD1 call for D was not verified on the DNA. TRBV21-1 represents a pseudogene. The CDR3 consists of 19 residues. The CDR3 DNA follows: TGTGCCAGCAGCAGAACAGGGATATTGGTTTTGAACGGGGTTTACGAGCAGTACTTC. Translated, it gives CASSRTGILVLNGVYEQYF.

V and J are TRBV12-3 or TRBV12-4 and TRBJ2-5; D might be TRBD1 (5 bases). V lost 4 bases, J lost 5 bases, and 8 bases lay in between. The CDR3 spans 12 residues. For the CDR3, the DNA is TGTGCCAGCAGTTCGGCAGGGGAGACCCAGTACTTC. Translating it yields CASSSAGETQYF.

This chain links TRBV6-5 with TRBJ1-6; D is possibly TRBD1 (5 bases). Per germline, CDR1 MNHEY and CDR2 SVGAGI. The V end lost 0 bases, the J end lost 5 bases, and 11 bases lay between the germline ends. The CDR3 contains 16 residues. In DNA, the CDR3 is TGTGCCAGCAGTTACTCGAGGGGTTTTGATAATTCACCCCTCCACTTT. Translating gives CASSYSRGFDNSPLHF.

The J gene is TRBJ2-7, the V gene TRBV7-9; the D gene is possibly TRBD1 (5 bases). The germline CDR1 and CDR2 sequences are SEHNR and FQNEAQ (reference sequence). CDR3 length: 16 amino acids. The V and J ends lost 5 bases and 2 bases respectively, with 19 bases between them. CDR3 sequence (DNA): TGTGCCAGCAGCGGAAGAATCAGGGTCTCGGCCTACGAGCAGTACTTC. It is translated as CASSGRIRVSAYEQYF.

The chain carries TRBV30 and TRBJ2-3; the D gene is possibly TRBD2 (7 bases). V shed 5 bases and J shed 0 bases, with 12 bases lying between them. The germline V gene encodes CDR1 GTSNPN and CDR2 SVGIG (reference sequence). CDR3 length: 14 amino acids. The DNA of the CDR3 is TGTGCCTGGCGGGGGGCGGGGAGCACAGATACGCAGTATTTT. Residues: CAWRGAGSTDTQYF.

The chain combines TRBV7-2 with TRBJ1-2, with 10 bases that match TRBD1. Looked up from germline, CDR1 is SGHTA and CDR2 is FQGNSA. The length of the CDR3 is 14 residues. The junction had 5 bases not matched to a gene; V was cut back by 3 bases and J by 7 bases. The CDR3 protein is CASSLSGTGVGYTF. For the CDR3, the DNA is TGTGCCAGCAGCTTGTCCGGGACAGGGGTTGGCTACACCTTC. Looking up the rest from reference TRBV7-2 and TRBJ1-2 gives the full variable domain: GAGVSQSPSNKVTEKGKDVELRCDPISGHTALYWYRQSLGQGLEFLIYFQGNSAPDKSGLPSDRFSAERTGGSVSTLTIQRTQQEDSAVYLCASSLSGTGVGYTFGSGTRLTVV.

The chain carries TRBV24-1 and TRBJ1-2; 7 nucleotides line up with TRBD1. The CDR3 length is 16 residues. J lost 2 bases, V lost 1 base, and 6 bases had no gene match. Germline V CDR1 and CDR2: KGHDR, SFDVKD. The CDR3 here is CATSDFKAGQNYGYTF. Written as DNA, the CDR3 is TGTGCCACCAGTGATTTCAAGGCGGGACAGAACTATGGCTACACCTTC.

V and J are TRBV6-1 and TRBJ2-3, with TRBD2 matching over 7 bases. V shed 5 bases, J shed 4 bases, and the junction held 12 bases outside the gene matches. This CDR3 has 16 residues. CDR1 is MNHNS, CDR2 SASEGT, per germline. The DNA of the CDR3 is TGTGCCAGCAGTCCTTATTTACGGCGGGGGTCAGATACGCAGTATTTT. Its protein is CASSPYLRRGSDTQYF.

J is TRBJ1-2 and V is TRBV10-3; weak D call: TRBD1 (6 bases). The V and J ends lost 7 bases and 1 base respectively, with 16 bases between them. The CDR3 has 15 residues. Per the germline V gene, CDR1 is ENHRY and CDR2 is SYGVKD. The CDR3 region has the DNA TGTGCCATCACCCAAGGACAGATTCTTAACTATGGCTACACCTTC. It specifies CAITQGQILNYGYTF.

The V gene is TRBV6-1, the J gene TRBJ2-5, with 12 bases lining up with TRBD2. V dropped 8 bases and J dropped 4; count of bases not matched to a gene: 5. CDR1 and CDR2 from the germline V gene are MNHNS and SASEGT. The CDR3 has 14 amino acids. The CDR3 region has the DNA TGTGCCAGCTGCCCGGGACTAGCGGGAGAGACCCAGTACTTC. This codes for CASCPGLAGETQYF.

The DNA of the CDR3 is TGTGCCTGGAGTGTGGGACAGCCCTATGGCTACACCTTC. Translated: CAWSVGQPYGYTF. The V call is TRBV30, the J call TRBJ1-2; 7 bases fit TRBD1. Germline V CDR1 and CDR2: GTSNPN, SVGIG (reference sequence). Germline trimming cut 0 bases from V and 4 bases from J; bases unmatched to any gene: 2. This CDR3 is 13 amino acids long.

J is TRBJ2-7 and V is TRBV4-2, with D possibly being TRBD2 (6 bases). Trimming pared 1 base from V and 3 bases from J, leaving 13 bases between. Germline V CDR1 and CDR2: LGHNA, YNFKEQ. The CDR3 covers 15 residues. The CDR3 protein is CASSQVDGSSYEQYF. The CDR3 region has the DNA TGTGCCAGCAGCCAAGTCGACGGGAGTAGCTACGAGCAGTACTTC.

The sample holds a few counts of this clonotype. The rearrangement uses TRBV7-9 and TRBJ1-5; D is perhaps TRBD1 (6 bases). This CDR3 is 15 amino acids long. The germline V gene encodes CDR1 SEHNR and CDR2 FQNEAQ (reference sequence). V lost 3 bases and J lost 1, with 10 bases in between. The CDR3 reads CASSFGQLSNQPQHF. The CDR3 DNA sequence: TGTGCCAGCAGCTTTGGACAGCTGAGCAATCAGCCCCAGCATTTT.

V and J are TRBV27 and TRBJ2-5; unclear D gene. With 5 bases removed from V and 3 bases from J, the gap between germline ends came to 10 bases. The CDR3 spans 13 residues. Germline lookup yields CDR1 MNHEY and CDR2 SMNVEV (reference sequence). CDR3 coding DNA: TGTGCCAGCAGTCCCTATGGCGAAGAGACCCAGTACTTC. It specifies CASSPYGEETQYF.